This T cell receptor beta chain comes out of a study of shared clonotypes between healthy human individuals. V lost 5 bases and J lost 5, with 7 bases in between. The CDR3 is 11 amino acids. In germline, CDR1 is MGHRA, CDR2 YSYEKL. Concerning this clone: Its antigen is undetermined.

Study-level results: Some clonotypes were shared by all four sorted-subset donors, while others were not shared. The non-shared ones had lower generation probabilities than the shared ones.

Naive-designated CD8 cells lacked CD45RO, were positively enriched for CCR7, and omitted terminally differentiated effector memory CD45RA+ cells. Assay execution proceeded at the deep level. For sorted subsets, roughly 210 ng DNA per replicate equaled around 30,000 T cell genomes. Repertoires were generated with immunoSEQ multiplex PCR, while TCRdb's copy carries only in-frame clones and drops some. The profile shows roughly 2.1 million clones, about 92% of them singletons. The clonotype originates from a man younger than 35 in good health. Some clones in this sample may be carry-over from other donors' samples. The sequenced sample was naive CD8+ T cells from PBMCs. The chain couples TRBV4-1 to TRBJ2-7, with D uncertain. DNA of the CDR3: TGCGCCAGCAGCGGCGTCCACGAGCAGTACTTC. This gives the protein CASSGVHEQYF.